The next 13 T cell receptor beta chains were all read from a single sample in a study of metastatic and nonmetastatic thyroid tumors. Not a single patient had been given any form of treatment at any point before undergoing thyroid surgery. TCRdb re-clonotyped the PCR reads through MiXCR. The table lists about 16,000 clones, around 29% of them singletons. The specimen was blood. The source of these receptors is a female donor with papillary thyroid cancer or a benign thyroid nodule (not recorded which). Some clones in this sample may be carry-over from other donors' samples.

There are a few counts of this clone. V and J are TRBV28 and TRBJ2-7; D may match TRBD1 or TRBD2 (6 bases each). The CDR3 extends over 18 amino acids. Trimming shortened V by 6 bases and J by 2 bases, and 26 bases separated the two germline ends. Germline V lookup: CDR1 MDHEN, CDR2 SYDVKM. CDR3 bases: TGTGCCAGCAGCCCCGAGGAAATACTCCCGGGGGCCCCCTACGAGCAGTACTTC. Translating gives CASSPEEILPGAPYEQYF.

The V call is TRBV10-3, the J call TRBJ2-3; TRBD1 might be the D (6 bases). Between the trimmed V and J ends, which lost 11 bases and 0 bases, there was a span of 18 bases. The CDR3 has 15 residues. Germline lookup yields CDR1 ENHRY and CDR2 SYGVKD. The CDR3 DNA reads as TGTGCCTCCAGGGACATCGGTGGGAGCACAGATACGCAGTATTTT. Translated, it gives CASRDIGGSTDTQYF.

In the case of this clone: With a much larger clone just one base away, this may be a read error. Other DNA sequences in this specimen translate into the identical CDR3. The genes are TRBV20-1 and TRBJ1-2, with D perhaps TRBD1 (5 bases). This CDR3 comprises 16 residues. Trimming left V 3 bases short and J 5 bases short, with 22 bases between. Germline CDR1 DFQATT, CDR2 SNEGSKA (reference sequence). The CDR3 loop is CSARGVVCGVPYGYTF. For the CDR3, the DNA is TGCAGTGCTAGGGGGGTTGTGTGCGGGGTTCCTTATGGCTACACCTTC.

In this sample, this clone turned up a few times. The chain is built from TRBV6-6 and TRBJ2-3, with D perhaps TRBD1 (8 bases). Trimming shortened V by 5 bases and J by 2 bases, and 23 bases separated the two germline ends. Germline lookup yields CDR1 MNHNY and CDR2 SVGAGI (reference sequence). The CDR3 totals 18 residues. As DNA, the CDR3 is TGTGCCAGCAGTCTTACAGGGGGAGGGTCCTTTTTCACAGATACGCAGTATTTT. Protein: CASSLTGGGSFFTDTQYF.

This clone was recorded many times. The rearrangement links TRBV5-5 to TRBJ1-2; D perhaps matches TRBD1 (5 bases). With 1 base removed from V and 3 bases from J, the gap between germline ends came to 13 bases. CDR1 SGHKS and CDR2 YYEKEE come from the germline V gene (reference sequence). There are 15 residues in the CDR3. CDR3 in amino acids: CASSLSGRGDYGYTF. The CDR3 coding sequence is TGTGCCAGCAGCTTGTCCGGCCGGGGGGACTATGGCTACACCTTC.

There are many counts of this clone. CDR3 sequence (DNA): TGTGCCAGCAGCCAGCATGCCGGGACTGAAGCTTTCTTT. Protein: CASSQHAGTEAFF. The gene calls are TRBV14 and TRBJ1-1, with D hard to call. V was clipped by 3 bases and J by 5 bases, with 10 bases between them. The V gene's germline CDR1 is SGHDN and CDR2 FVKESK. This CDR3 has 13 amino acids. Full variable domain (rest looked up from reference TRBV14 and TRBJ1-1): EAGVTQFPSHSVIEKGQTVTLRCDPISGHDNLYWYRRVMGKEIKFLLHFVKESKQDESGMPNNRFLAERTGGTYSTLKVQPAELEDSGVYFCASSQHAGTEAFFGQGTRLTVV.

The rearrangement links TRBV30 to TRBJ1-5; 9 bases align to TRBD1. This CDR3 is built from 16 residues. V lost 2 bases to trimming and J lost 6 bases; unmatched junction nucleotides: 11. Germline values: CDR1 GTSNPN, CDR2 SVGIG (reference sequence). CDR3 coding DNA: TGTGCCTGGAGTCTAAGGGGGACAGGGAAGAGTCAGCCCCAGCATTTT. It specifies CAWSLRGTGKSQPQHF.

The chain carries TRBV19 and TRBJ2-5; 7 bases align to TRBD2. Germline V gives CDR1 LNHDA, CDR2 SQIVND (reference sequence). J was trimmed by 4 bases and V by 3 bases; bases with no gene match: 2. This CDR3 contains 13 residues. The CDR3 loop reads CASSITGGETQYF. The DNA of the CDR3 is TGTGCCAGTAGTATTACGGGGGGAGAGACCCAGTACTTC.

The table lists this clone with many counts. A much more abundant neighbour one base away suggests this may be a read error. The chain has TRBV15 and TRBJ2-4; D is unclear. This CDR3 region has 12 residues. Trimming left V 0 bases short and J 13 bases short, with 10 bases between. Per germline, CDR1 LNHNV and CDR2 YYDKDF (reference sequence). The CDR3: CATSRDQPVQYF. CDR3 coding DNA: TGTGCCACCAGCAGAGATCAACCGGTCCAGTACTTC.

This clone was recorded once. V usage is TRBV4-1 and J usage is TRBJ1-2; 7 bases align to TRBD1. J was trimmed by 4 bases and V by 0 bases; bases with no gene match: 2. CDR1 and CDR2 (germline): MGHRA, YSYEKL. The CDR3 is made up of 14 amino acids. The CDR3 loop is CASSQEGTAYGYTF. The CDR3, as DNA: TGCGCCAGCAGCCAAGAAGGGACAGCCTATGGCTACACCTTC.

This clone is classed as medium-sized. The V call is TRBV5-1, the J call TRBJ2-1; 8 bases line up with TRBD1. With V trimmed by 3 bases and J by 6 bases, 8 bases remained unmatched. The V gene's germline CDR1 is SGHRS and CDR2 YFSETQ. The CDR3 covers 15 residues. CDR3 nucleotide sequence: TGCGCCAGCAGCTCAAATACAGGGGGAGGCAATGAGCAGTTCTTC. Translation: CASSSNTGGGNEQFF. The full variable domain, its missing parts supplied by reference TRBV5-1 and TRBJ2-1, is KAGVTQTPRYLIKTRGQQVTLSCSPISGHRSVSWYQQTPGQGLQFLFEYFSETQRNKGNFPGRFSGRQFSNSRSEMNVSTLELGDSALYLCASSSNTGGGNEQFFGPGTRLTVL.

This clone was seen many times. This could be a read error, since a much larger clone is one nucleotide away. No conserved phenylalanine or tryptophan is present at the end of the CDR3, so a read error is the likely explanation. CDR3: CASSDTGDGYTL. CDR3 DNA sequence: TGTGCCAGCAGCGATACAGGGGATGGCTACACCCTC. The chain couples TRBV5-6 to TRBJ1-2, with TRBD1 identical over 7 bases. The trim removed 4 bases at V and 6 bases at J, leaving 3 bases unmatched. The CDR3 is 12 residues long. Germline V gene data show CDR1 as SGHDT and CDR2 as YYEEEE.

This clone is categorized as medium-sized. This sequence joins TRBV4-1 and TRBJ1-5; TRBD1 might be the D (5 bases). Germline-derived CDR1 and CDR2 are MGHRA and YSYEKL. The CDR3 covers 13 residues. Trimming cost V 2 bases and J 8 bases, with 10 bases left between them. The CDR3 region has the DNA TGCGCCAGCAGCCAATTAAGGGGTGAGCCCCAGCATTTT. This sequence encodes CASSQLRGEPQHF.